Shown below are 21 T cell receptor beta chains from a single sample sequenced in a study of breast tumors, draining lymph nodes, adjacent tissues. Breast cancer patients provided tissue from their axillary draining lymph nodes. Each CDR3 protein is one row after TCRdb ran MiXCR on the multiplex PCR reads. The table lists about 80,000 distinct CDR3 sequences, about 21% of them singletons. The sample taken for sequencing was axillary lymph node tissue. The receptors were sampled from a female donor with breast cancer. Some clones in this sample may be carry-over from other donors' samples.

This clonotype appeared many times. The chain couples TRBV5-1 to TRBJ2-7, with 10 nucleotides matching TRBD2. This CDR3 has 16 amino acids. With V trimmed by 0 bases and J by 0 bases, 3 bases remained unmatched. The germline V gene encodes CDR1 SGHRS and CDR2 YFSETQ. CDR3 sequence: CASSLELAGSSYEQYF. The CDR3 DNA reads TGCGCCAGCAGCTTGGAACTAGCGGGAAGCTCCTACGAGCAGTACTTC.

This clonotype has a count of ten or more. The chain joins TRBV2 to TRBJ2-7; the match to TRBD2 covers 14 bases. The germline V gene has CDR1 SNHLY and CDR2 FYNNEI. Trimming removed 6 bases from V and 1 base from J; junction bases left unmatched: 5. CDR3 length: 16 amino acids. The CDR3: CASSPGTSGSSYEQYF. In nucleotides, the CDR3 is TGTGCCAGCAGCCCAGGGACTAGCGGGAGTTCCTACGAGCAGTACTTC.

J is TRBJ2-3 and V is TRBV30; the D is unclear. The CDR3 has 13 amino acids. V was clipped by 3 bases and J by 6 bases, with 13 bases between them. The germline V gene has CDR1 GTSNPN and CDR2 SVGIG (reference sequence). CDR3 in amino acids: CAWSAALRDTQYF. CDR3 nucleotides: TGTGCCTGGAGCGCCGCGCTTAGGGATACGCAGTATTTT. The entire variable domain, with the rest obtained from reference TRBV30 and TRBJ2-3, is as follows: SQTIHQWPATLVQPVGSPLSLECTVEGTSNPNLYWYRQAAGRGLQLLFYSVGIGQISSEVPQNLSASRPQDRQFILSSKKLLLSDSGFYLCAWSAALRDTQYFGPGTRLTVL.

This clonotype has a count of ten or more. The chain joins TRBV6-1 to TRBJ1-4, with D unclear. The CDR3 spans 14 residues. In germline, CDR1 is MNHNS, CDR2 SASEGT. V lost 6 bases and J 7 bases, leaving 15 bases between the germline ends. In DNA, the CDR3 is TGTGCCAGCAGGTCTCAGGTTGCGAGTGAAAAACTGTTTTTT. This gives the protein CASRSQVASEKLFF.

This clonotype has a single count. This clone may be a read error of a much larger clone one base away. The rearrangement uses TRBV3-1 and TRBJ1-2, with a tentative D call TRBD1 (6 bases). The CDR3 has 12 amino acids. Germline V CDR1 and CDR2: LGHDT, YNNKEL (reference sequence). The CDR3 is CASNQGGRGYTF. DNA for the CDR3: TGTGCCAGCAACCAAGGGGGACGTGGCTACACCTTC.

This clonotype was found a few times. The rearrangement uses TRBV6-1 and TRBJ2-1, with 10 bases fitting TRBD1. The germline V gene encodes CDR1 MNHNS and CDR2 SASEGT. Losses at the gene ends were 6 bases for V and 4 bases for J; bases not matched to a gene: 6. The CDR3 covers 15 residues. CDR3 DNA sequence: TGTGCCAGCAGAACCGGGACAGGGGTTTACAATGAGCAGTTCTTC. This gives the protein CASRTGTGVYNEQFF.

This chain links TRBV28 with TRBJ2-1, with D tentatively TRBD1 or TRBD2 (5 bases each). The CDR3 has 16 residues. The V end lost 6 bases, the J end lost 1 base, and 16 bases lay between the germline ends. Germline-derived CDR1 and CDR2 are MDHEN and SYDVKM. CDR3 bases: TGTGCCAGCAGAACCGGGGCGCTAGGATCCTACAATGAGCAGTTCTTC. This codes for CASRTGALGSYNEQFF.

As concerns this clonotype: At one end, the junction sequence differs from germline, possibly due to a read error. The J gene is TRBJ2-1, the V gene TRBV7-2; 8 bases are shared with TRBD1. The germline V gene has CDR1 SGHTA and CDR2 FQGNSA. This CDR3 region has 17 residues. CDR3 sequence: CASSLGFSRGPDNEQSF. The DNA of the CDR3 is TGTGCCAGCAGCTTGGGGTTCAGCAGGGGGCCCGACAATGAGCAGTCCTTC.

This clonotype was found many times. The rearrangement joins TRBV7-2 to TRBJ2-1, with TRBD2 matching over 14 bases. The germline CDR1 and CDR2 sequences are SGHTA and FQGNSA. The V and J ends lost 4 bases and 9 bases, in that order; junction bases with no gene match: 5. This CDR3 has 15 residues. The CDR3 loop reads CASSSGLAGVSEQFF. The CDR3 DNA reads as TGTGCCAGCAGCTCGGGACTAGCGGGAGTTAGTGAGCAGTTCTTC.

The chain carries TRBV12-3 or TRBV12-4 and TRBJ2-4; no definite D call. V lost 6 bases and J lost 5, with 8 bases in between. The CDR3 contains 12 residues. CDR3 region: CASSRTENIQYF. The CDR3 DNA is TGTGCCAGCAGCAGGACGGAAAACATTCAGTACTTC.

Notes on this clonotype: A much larger clone is a single base away; this may be a read error. The V gene is TRBV4-3, the J gene TRBJ1-2; tentative D call: TRBD1 (5 bases). The CDR3 length is 14 residues. The V end lost 8 bases, the J end lost 3 bases, and 16 bases lay between the germline ends. Germline CDR1 is LGHNA and CDR2 is YSLEER. The CDR3 region is CASHRTNGYYGYTF. The CDR3 DNA is TGCGCCAGCCATCGGACAAACGGATACTATGGCTACACCTTC.

Many counts were recorded for this clonotype. The genes are TRBV6-5 and TRBJ2-7; weak D call: TRBD1 (6 bases). Germline V gene data show CDR1 as MNHEY and CDR2 as SVGAGI. This CDR3 contains 17 residues. The germline V and J ends were trimmed by 7 bases and 3 bases, with 25 bases remaining between them. As DNA, the CDR3 is TGTGCCAGCAACTACCCAATTAGACAGGAAGGGGTCTACGAGCAGTACTTC. Its translation: CASNYPIRQEGVYEQYF.

In its sample, this clonotype was seen many times. This rearrangement joins TRBV4-1 to TRBJ2-5; D is possibly TRBD1 or TRBD2 (5 bases each). This CDR3 region has 12 residues. In germline, CDR1 is MGHRA, CDR2 YSYEKL. The V end lost 0 bases, the J end lost 8 bases, and 7 bases lay between the germline ends. The DNA for the CDR3 is TGCGCCAGCAGCCAAGATGGGACCACCCAGTACTTC. Translated: CASSQDGTTQYF.

This clonotype was observed many times. The gene calls are TRBV4-1 and TRBJ2-2, with 8 positions matching TRBD2. CDR1 is MGHRA and CDR2 is YSYEKL in the germline V gene. The ends lost 0 bases at V and 5 bases at J; junction bases unmatched: 8. CDR3 size: 17 residues. The CDR3: CASSQEVVAGGTGELFF. The CDR3 nucleotides are TGCGCCAGCAGCCAAGAAGTGGTGGCGGGAGGAACCGGGGAGCTGTTTTTT.

About this clonotype: This may stem from a read error, because a much larger clone lies one nucleotide away. The chain recombines TRBV25-1 with TRBJ2-5; D not certain. In germline, CDR1 is MGHDK, CDR2 SYGVNS. Trimming removed 1 base at V and 5 bases at J, with 8 bases between. The CDR3 is 13 residues long. CDR3 bases: TGTGCCAGCAGTGAATGGGCGAGTGAGACCCAGTACTTC. Translation: CASSEWASETQYF. Looking up the rest from reference TRBV25-1 and TRBJ2-5 gives the full variable domain: EADIYQTPRYLVIGTGKKITLECSQTMGHDKMYWYQQDPGMELHLIHYSYGVNSTEKGDLSSESTVSRIRTEHFPLTLESARPSHTSQYLCASSEWASETQYFGPGTRLLVL.

This clonotype showed up just a few times. A much larger clone differs by one base, so this may be a read error. The J gene is TRBJ1-3, the V gene TRBV7-2; a possible D gene is TRBD1 (5 bases). The CDR3 runs 16 residues. The germline V and J ends were trimmed by 4 bases and 5 bases, with 18 bases remaining between them. Germline CDR1 and CDR2: SGHTA and FQGNSA. The CDR3 DNA reads as TGTGCCAGCAGCTCGGCCGGGGCAAAAGGACGAAACACCATATATTTT. It specifies CASSSAGAKGRNTIYF.

As for this clonotype: A read error is possible here, since a much larger clone lies one base away. It is unclear where the CDR3 begins or ends on the DNA, so no DNA is shown, and the CDR3 is as TCRdb lists it. This chain connects TRBV9 to TRBJ1-2; the table's D call TRBD1 went unverified against the DNA. Counting both end residues, the CDR3 totals 16 amino acids. The germline V gene encodes CDR1 SGDLS and CDR2 YYNGEE. The CDR3 region is CASSVAQGASYGGYAF.

On this clonotype itself: This could be a read error, since a much larger clone is one nucleotide away. The CDR3 reads CASSQDAGRYSEQFF. Here the CDR3 DNA reads TGTGCCAGCAGCCAAGATGCCGGCCGCTACAGTGAGCAGTTCTTC. This chain connects TRBV4-2 to TRBJ2-1, with no clear D. This CDR3 spans 15 amino acids. Germline CDR1 LGHNA, CDR2 YNFKEQ.

This clonotype was counted at least ten times. The chain combines TRBV4-1 with TRBJ1-5; D unresolved. CDR3 length equals 14 residues. Germline CDR1 is MGHRA and CDR2 is YSYEKL. V shed 1 base and J shed 1 base, with 5 bases lying between them. The CDR3 nucleotides are TGCGCCAGCAGCCAAGCCGCGAGCAATCAGCCCCAGCATTTT. It yields the protein CASSQAASNQPQHF.

This clonotype was counted ten times or more. This CDR3 is CASSLTYSGNTIYF. The CDR3 DNA follows: TGTGCCAGCAGTTTAACCTACAGTGGAAACACCATATATTTT. V and J are TRBV6-5 and TRBJ1-3; D is ambiguous. Germline assignment: CDR1 MNHEY and CDR2 SVGAGI. CDR3 size: 14 residues. V lost 4 bases to trimming and J lost 3 bases, with 10 bases between them.

This clonotype was counted at least ten times. The chain couples TRBV7-3 to TRBJ2-1; 14 nucleotides align to TRBD2. This CDR3 has 15 residues. Looked up from germline, CDR1 is SGHTA and CDR2 is FQGTGA. V was clipped by 5 bases and J by 6 bases; unmatched bases: 3. For the CDR3, the DNA is TGTGCCAGCAGCCCCGGACTAGCGGGAGGCAATGAGCAGTTCTTC. It is translated as CASSPGLAGGNEQFF.